The T cell receptor beta chain under discussion was sequenced for a study of cytotoxic CD8 clonotypes in ibrutinib-treated CLL. About the study: Patients: more than nine relapsed/refractory, 15 treatment-naive, fewer than 18 IGHV unmutated.

This clone was found once. What it binds is unknown. CDR3 length: 12 amino acids. CDR1 and CDR2 (germline): SGHKS, YYEKEE (reference sequence). Trimming cost V 4 bases and J 2 bases, with 7 bases left between them. The study, taken as a whole, reports: Samples were collected at differing times from sustained-remission and progressing patients. Higher clonality was seen at ibrutinib response and a return toward baseline at progression.

The protocol was immunoSEQ multiplex PCR, while the TCRdb copy is restricted to in-frame clones and leaves out a portion. The sample lists 130,000 or so clones, approximately 80% occurring once. Source: PBMCs, taken after 12 months of ibrutinib treatment. The chain carries TRBV5-5 and TRBJ2-7, with a tentative D call TRBD2 (5 bases). The sequence was collected from a human donor with chronic lymphocytic leukemia. CDR3 residues: CASSAGTYEQYF. In DNA form, the CDR3 reads TGTGCCAGCAGCGCCGGGACCTACGAGCAGTACTTC.